This T cell receptor beta chain was captured in a study of control samples from healthy donors and cancer patients. Unmatched junction bases numbered 0, after V lost 0 bases and J lost 3 bases. The CDR3 has 15 amino acids. CDR1 is SGDLS and CDR2 is YYNGEE in the germline V gene. Repertoires were generated with immunoSEQ multiplex PCR, while TCRdb's copy carries only in-frame clones and drops some. The listing contains roughly 190,000 clones. Sequenced: blood. The TCR was taken from a woman in her 30s in good health. The rearrangement joins TRBV9 to TRBJ2-7, with 13 bases fitting TRBD2. This chain's CDR3 is CASSVGTSGGYEQYF. The CDR3 coding sequence is TGTGCCAGCAGCGTAGGGACTAGCGGGGGCTACGAGCAGTACTTC.